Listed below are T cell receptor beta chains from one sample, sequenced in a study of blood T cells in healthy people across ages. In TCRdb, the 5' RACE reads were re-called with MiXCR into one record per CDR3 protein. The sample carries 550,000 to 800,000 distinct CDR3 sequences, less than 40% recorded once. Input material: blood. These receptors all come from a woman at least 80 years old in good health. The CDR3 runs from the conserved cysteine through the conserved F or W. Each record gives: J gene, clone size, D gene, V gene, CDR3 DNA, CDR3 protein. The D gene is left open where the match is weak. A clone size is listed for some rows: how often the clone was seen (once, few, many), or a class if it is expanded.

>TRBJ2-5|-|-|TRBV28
TGTGCCAACAGTCCAATATACAGGACGAGGCTCGGGCAGTACTTC
CANSPIYRTRLGQYF
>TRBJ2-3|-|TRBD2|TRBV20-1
TGCAGTGCTAGAGTTAGTGCGGGAGGATCAGATACGCAGTATTTT
CSARVSAGGSDTQYF
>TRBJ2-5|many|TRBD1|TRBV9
TGTGCCAGCAGCACATGGACAGGGGAAGAGACCCAGTACTTC
CASSTWTGEETQYF
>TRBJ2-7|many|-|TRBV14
TGTGCCAGCAGCCAAGTTGGACTTCTCTACGAGCAGTACTTC
CASSQVGLLYEQYF
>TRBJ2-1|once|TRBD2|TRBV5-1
TGCGCCAGCAGCCTGGAGCCACTGGCGGGGGGGGGCAATGAGCAGTTCTTC
CASSLEPLAGGGNEQFF
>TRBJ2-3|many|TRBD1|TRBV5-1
TGCGCCAGCAGCTTGGACAGGGGTAGGGATACGCAGTATTTT
CASSLDRGRDTQYF
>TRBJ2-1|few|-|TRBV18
TGTGCCAGCTCACCGACCGGGTCACACGATGAGCAGTTCTTC
CASSPTGSHDEQFF
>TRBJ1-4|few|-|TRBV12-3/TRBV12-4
TGTGCCAGCAGTCCGTCGGGTAGGACTAATGAAAAACTGTTTTTT
CASSPSGRTNEKLFF
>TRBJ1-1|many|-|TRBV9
TGTGCCAGCAGCGTAGATTCAGGGAGGAGTACTGAAGCTTTCTTT
CASSVDSGRSTEAFF
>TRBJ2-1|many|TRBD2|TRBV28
TGTGCCAGCAGGGCTCGGAAGGGAGGGCGGGAGCAGTTCTTC
CASRARKGGREQFF
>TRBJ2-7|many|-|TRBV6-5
TGTGCCAGCTCAAACAGCGTGTCCTCCTACGAGCAGTACTTC
CASSNSVSSYEQYF
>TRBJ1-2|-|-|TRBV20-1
TGCAGTGCACCGCAGGTTTCCGCTGGCTACACCTTC
CSAPQVSAGYTF
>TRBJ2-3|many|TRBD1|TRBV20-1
TGCAGTGCTGGAGGACAGGGCGCAGATACGCAGTATTTT
CSAGGQGADTQYF
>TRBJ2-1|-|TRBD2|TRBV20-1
TGCAGTGCCAGAGGTGGCGGGGGGCAGTTCTTC
CSARGGGGQFF
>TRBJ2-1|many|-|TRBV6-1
TGTGCCAGCAGTGAAACTAGGGCAGGGATCAGAAATGAGCAGTTCTTC
CASSETRAGIRNEQFF
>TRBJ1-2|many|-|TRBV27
TGTGCCAGCAGTCCCTCACCAAACTATGGCTACACCTTC
CASSPSPNYGYTF
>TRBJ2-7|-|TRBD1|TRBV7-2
TGTGCCAGCAGCCTAACCCGGACAGGGAAGGCGGTTACCTACGAGCAGTACTTC
CASSLTRTGKAVTYEQYF
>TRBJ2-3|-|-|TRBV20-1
TGCAGTGCTAGAGATTTGCGGTCTAGCACAGATACGCAGTATTTT
CSARDLRSSTDTQYF
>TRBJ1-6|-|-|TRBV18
TGTGTCAGCTCACCAATCGTGACAGTTAATTCACCCCTCCACTTT
CVSSPIVTVNSPLHF
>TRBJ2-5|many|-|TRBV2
TGTGCCAGCACCGTCAGGGGCGGGCCTCAGGAGACCCAGTACTTC
CASTVRGGPQETQYF
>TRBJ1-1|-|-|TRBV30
TGTGCCTGGATGAGGGGGGCTGGGAACACTGAAGCTTTCTTT
CAWMRGAGNTEAFF
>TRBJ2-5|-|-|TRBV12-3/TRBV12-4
TGCGCCAGCAGTGTAAGGGAGAGGCAGTACTTC
CASSVRERQYF
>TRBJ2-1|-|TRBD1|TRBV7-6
TGTGCCAGCAGCCAACCAGGGGGCGCTTACAATGAGCAGTTCTTC
CASSQPGGAYNEQFF
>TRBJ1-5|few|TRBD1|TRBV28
TGTGCCAGCAGACTCGGGACAGGGGCGCAGGGGGGCAATCAGCCCCAGCATTTT
CASRLGTGAQGGNQPQHF
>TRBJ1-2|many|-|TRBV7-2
TGTGCCAGCAGCTCCGGTTCGCCTGGGGGCGGTGGCTACACCTTC
CASSSGSPGGGGYTF
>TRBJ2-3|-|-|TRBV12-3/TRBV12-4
TGTGCCAGCAGCACTGGGATACCCAGGTATTTT
CASSTGIPRYF
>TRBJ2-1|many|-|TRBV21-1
TGTGCCAGCAGGATAAGGGGTAGCGGGGGGGGTAGCTCCTACAATGAGCAGTTCTTC
CASRIRGSGGGSSYNEQFF
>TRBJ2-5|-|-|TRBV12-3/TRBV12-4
TGTGCCAACAGTTTAGCGGCGGGCCAAGAGACCCAGTACTTC
CANSLAAGQETQYF
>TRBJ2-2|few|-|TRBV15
TGTGCCACCAGCAGAGACGGGGGCCGTACCGGGGAGCTGTTTTTT
CATSRDGGRTGELFF
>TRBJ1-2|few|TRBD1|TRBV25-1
TGTGCCAGCGGTTTCGCAGGGGGCGGGTATGGCTACACCTTC
CASGFAGGGYGYTF
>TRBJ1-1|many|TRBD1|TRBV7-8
TGTGCCAGCGGGGACAGGGGAATTAACACTGAAGCTTTCTTT
CASGDRGINTEAFF
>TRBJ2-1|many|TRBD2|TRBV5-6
TGTGCCAGCAGCTTGGCCGGGTCGGGGGGACTCTACAATGAGCAGTTCTTC
CASSLAGSGGLYNEQFF
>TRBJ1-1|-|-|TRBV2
TGTGCCAGCGGTCGGACAATGAACACTGAAGCTTTCTTT
CASGRTMNTEAFF
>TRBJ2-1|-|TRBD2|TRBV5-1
TGCGCCAGCAGCTTGGTGGCGGGGGGGCCTAGTGAGCAGTTCTTC
CASSLVAGGPSEQFF
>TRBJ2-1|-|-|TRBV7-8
TGTGCCAGCAGCTTACCGGGACCAGGGGCCCACAATGAGCAGTTCTTC
CASSLPGPGAHNEQFF
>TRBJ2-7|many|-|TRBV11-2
TGTGCCAGCAGCTTCCGGGGTTACAATGAGCAGTACTTC
CASSFRGYNEQYF
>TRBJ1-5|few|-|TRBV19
TGTGCCAGCTCCATCCGGAGTACTAACAATCAGCCCCAGCATTTT
CASSIRSTNNQPQHF
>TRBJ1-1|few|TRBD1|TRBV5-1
TGCGCCAGCAGCTTTATGCCGGGACAGGGGGGGGTTGGCACTGAAGCTTTCTTT
CASSFMPGQGGVGTEAFF
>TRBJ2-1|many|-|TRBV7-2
TGTGCCAGCAGCTTAGTAACGGGGAATAATGAGCAGTTCTTC
CASSLVTGNNEQFF
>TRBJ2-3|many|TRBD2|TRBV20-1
TGCAGTGCTAGAGTACTTAGCGGGGTAGCAGATACGCAGTATTTT
CSARVLSGVADTQYF
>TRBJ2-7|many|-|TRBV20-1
TGCAGTGCTAGACCACCGGTCTCCTACGAGCAGTACTTC
CSARPPVSYEQYF
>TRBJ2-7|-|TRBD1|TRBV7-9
TGTGCCAGCAGCCTTCTTCCGGGACAGACCGACTACGAGCAGTACTTC
CASSLLPGQTDYEQYF
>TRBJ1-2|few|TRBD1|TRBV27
TGTGCCAGCAGTTTCGGGACAGGGAAATCCAACTATGGCTACACCTTC
CASSFGTGKSNYGYTF
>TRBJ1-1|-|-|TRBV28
TGTGCCAGCAGTTTACCGGACAATAGGGCCGAAGCTTTCTTT
CASSLPDNRAEAFF
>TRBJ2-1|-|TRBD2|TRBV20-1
TGCGGTGCTAGTGGTAGCGGGAGGAAATCCTACAATGAGCAGTTCTTC
CGASGSGRKSYNEQFF
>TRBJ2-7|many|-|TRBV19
TGTGCCAGTAGTAGTACGCCGGGGGAGCAGTACTTC
CASSSTPGEQYF
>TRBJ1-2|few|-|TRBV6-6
TGTGCCAGCAGTTACCCACCAGATACTCTCTACTATGGCTACACCTTC
CASSYPPDTLYYGYTF
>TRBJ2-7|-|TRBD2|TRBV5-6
TGTGCCGGCAGCTTGGGAGGGGCCTACGAGCAGTACTTC
CAGSLGGAYEQYF
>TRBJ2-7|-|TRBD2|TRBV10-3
TGTGCCATCAGAAACACGACTAGCGGGGCCTACGAGCAGTACTTC
CAIRNTTSGAYEQYF
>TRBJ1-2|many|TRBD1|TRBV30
TGTGCCTGGAGTGTAAAGGGACAGGGGCCCAACTATGGCTACACCTTC
CAWSVKGQGPNYGYTF
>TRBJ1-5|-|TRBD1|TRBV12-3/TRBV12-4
TGTGCCAGCAGTCCACAGGGGAAGCCCCAGCATTTT
CASSPQGKPQHF
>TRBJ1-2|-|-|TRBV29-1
TGCAGCGTTGATAATGGCTACACCTTC
CSVDNGYTF
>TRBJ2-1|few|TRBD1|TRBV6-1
TGTGCCTGCATCCTGGGACAGGGATCATCAGATGAGCAGTTCTTC
CACILGQGSSDEQFF
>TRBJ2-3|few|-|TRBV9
TGTGCCGGCAGCTCTTCCGGGTGGACGCAGTATTTT
CAGSSSGWTQYF
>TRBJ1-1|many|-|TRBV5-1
TGCGCCAGCAGCTTGGCCGACAGATACATGAACACTGAAGCTTTCTTT
CASSLADRYMNTEAFF
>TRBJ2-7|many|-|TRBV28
TGTGCCAGCATCGGGGGCGAGCAGTACTTC
CASIGGEQYF